These T cell receptor beta chains were read from a single sample in a study of blood T cell repertoires in COVID-19. Some clones are missing from TCRdb's copy, which holds only in-frame ones; the method was immunoSEQ multiplex PCR. This table has 200,000 to 300,000 clones, approximately 86% appearing once. Sequencing input: peripheral blood. Source of these receptors: a woman aged 25 to 39 who had recovered from COVID-19. The CDR3 runs from the conserved cysteine through the conserved F or W. Each record gives: J gene, V gene, D gene, CDR3 protein. A D gene is named only where the DNA matches it firmly.

J gene: TRBJ1-2; V gene: TRBV6-5; D gene: NA; CDR3 protein: CASRSLTANYGYTF
J gene: TRBJ2-3; V gene: TRBV3-1/TRBV3-2; D gene: NA; CDR3 protein: CASSQDDYNPQYF
J gene: TRBJ1-2; V gene: TRBV6-5; D gene: TRBD1; CDR3 protein: CAGTVSRAYGYTF
J gene: TRBJ2-3; V gene: TRBV4-2; D gene: TRBD2; CDR3 protein: CASSQDYSGGRQDTQYF
J gene: TRBJ1-3; V gene: TRBV11-2; D gene: NA; CDR3 protein: CASSLESGNTIYF
J gene: TRBJ1-2; V gene: TRBV4-1; D gene: TRBD1; CDR3 protein: CASSHLIGTGDGYTF
J gene: TRBJ1-5; V gene: TRBV19; D gene: NA; CDR3 protein: CASSTTHQSDRPYQPQHF
J gene: TRBJ2-7; V gene: TRBV7-9; D gene: TRBD1; CDR3 protein: CASSSPPRGQGAAWEQYF
J gene: TRBJ2-2; V gene: TRBV30; D gene: TRBD2; CDR3 protein: CAWRVRGGLAGELFF
J gene: TRBJ2-3; V gene: TRBV29-1; D gene: TRBD2; CDR3 protein: CSVAGVAGGTDTQYF
J gene: TRBJ1-6; V gene: TRBV5-5; D gene: TRBD1; CDR3 protein: CASSRQGDSPLHF
J gene: TRBJ1-2; V gene: TRBV3-1/TRBV3-2; D gene: NA; CDR3 protein: CASSQEEGLYGYTF
J gene: TRBJ1-6; V gene: TRBV2; D gene: TRBD1; CDR3 protein: CASRDGPAGQGYNSPLHF
J gene: TRBJ2-3; V gene: TRBV7-6; D gene: TRBD1; CDR3 protein: CASSLTGGAIGSTDTQYF
J gene: TRBJ1-1; V gene: TRBV7-9; D gene: NA; CDR3 protein: CASSSPTVEAFF
J gene: TRBJ2-1; V gene: TRBV20-1; D gene: TRBD2; CDR3 protein: CSASWLAGGRNEQFF
J gene: TRBJ2-1; V gene: TRBV7-9; D gene: NA; CDR3 protein: CASSLPPSDVYNEQFF
J gene: TRBJ2-2; V gene: TRBV9; D gene: NA; CDR3 protein: CASSVGVADPTGELFF
J gene: TRBJ1-2; V gene: TRBV7-8; D gene: TRBD1; CDR3 protein: CASSFPGGDDGYTF
J gene: TRBJ1-2; V gene: TRBV4-2; D gene: TRBD1; CDR3 protein: CASSQGETGDGYYGYTF
J gene: TRBJ2-7; V gene: TRBV20-1; D gene: TRBD2; CDR3 protein: CSASSASGGYEQYF
J gene: TRBJ2-5; V gene: TRBV9; D gene: TRBD2; CDR3 protein: CASSVGLAGSVQETQYF
J gene: TRBJ1-2; V gene: TRBV19; D gene: TRBD1; CDR3 protein: CASSKGQDYGYTF
J gene: TRBJ2-2; V gene: TRBV9; D gene: TRBD2; CDR3 protein: CASSVSGTSGGPTNTGELFF
J gene: TRBJ2-7; V gene: TRBV28; D gene: TRBD1; CDR3 protein: CASSPDRAPFYEQYF
J gene: TRBJ2-5; V gene: TRBV5-4; D gene: TRBD2; CDR3 protein: CASSSSGVAETQYF
J gene: TRBJ1-4; V gene: TRBV18; D gene: TRBD1; CDR3 protein: CASSLGQGALGEKLFF